The 4 T cell receptor beta chains below were found in one sample sequenced in a study of cytomegalovirus exposure and HLA in healthy donors. The primer mix had 60 Vbeta and 13 Jbeta primers. This table comes from immunoSEQ multiplex PCR, and its TCRdb copy is limited to in-frame clones, with some not included. The data contain roughly 150,000 clones, around 72% of them singletons. Material: PBMCs. The origin of the receptors is a man aged 35 to 55 in good health and CMV-seronegative.

This chain uses TRBV5-5 with TRBJ2-3; D might be TRBD2 (7 bases). Trimming cost V 4 bases and J 4 bases, with 13 bases left between them. The CDR3 is 14 amino acids. Germline CDR1 SGHKS, CDR2 YYEKEE (reference sequence). In DNA form, the CDR3 reads TGTGCCAGCAGCCCGCCGGGGGGCCCAGATACGCAGTATTTT. Translating it yields CASSPPGGPDTQYF.

V is TRBV2 and J is TRBJ2-7; weak D call: TRBD1 (6 bases). CDR1 and CDR2 from the germline V gene are SNHLY and FYNNEI. The CDR3 spans 12 residues. Between the trimmed V and J ends, which lost 7 bases and 2 bases, there was a span of 9 bases. The CDR3, as DNA: TGTGCCAGCACAGGGGCTGCCTACGAGCAGTACTTC. As protein: CASTGAAYEQYF.

This clone was observed once. V is TRBV10-3 and J is TRBJ2-7; 8 bases align to TRBD2. This CDR3 is 13 amino acids long. Trimming took 8 bases from V and 6 from J; bases not matched to a gene: 9. CDR1 and CDR2 (germline): ENHRY, SYGVKD. The CDR3 is CAIRSIAGGEQYF. The CDR3 DNA is TGTGCCATCCGGTCGATCGCGGGAGGCGAGCAGTACTTC.

As to this clone: The same CDR3 can be traced to other DNA sequences in this sample. This CDR3 reads CASSLRTGGNEQFF. As DNA, the CDR3 is TGTGCCAGCAGCCTAAGGACAGGGGGCAATGAGCAGTTCTTC. This chain uses TRBV7-8 with TRBJ2-1; 10 bases align to TRBD1. CDR1 is SGHVS, CDR2 FQNEAQ, per germline. The CDR3 extends over 14 amino acids. The V and J ends lost 5 bases and 6 bases, in that order; junction bases with no gene match: 4. The full variable domain, completed using reference TRBV7-8 and TRBJ2-1, is GAGVSQSPRYKVAKRGQDVALRCDPISGHVSLFWYQQALGQGPEFLTYFQNEAQLDKSGLPSDRFFAERPEGSVSTLKIQRTQQEDSAVYLCASSLRTGGNEQFFGPGTRLTVL.